The sequence of this T cell receptor (beta chain) was determined in a study of CD8+CD57+ T cells in acquired aplastic anemia (dated by TCRdb to the late 2010s). The study in broad terms: A mean of 3.2 ug of DNA, ranging from roughly 0.2 to 27.4 ug, was extracted from sorted CD4+ and CD8+ cells. Mean read counts for healthy donor samples were around 10 million for CD4+ cells and fewer than 12 million for CD8+ cells. Broader findings and caveats from the paper: Around 31 CD8+ CDR3 sequences were shared between patients and controls but appeared highly expressed in patients and within their immunodominant clones. CD8+ Simpson's diversity did not differ significantly between patients and healthy controls (P=0.060).

The study deep-sequenced TCR repertoires of sorted CD4+ and CD8+ blood T cells from severe aplastic anemia patients and healthy subjects. Ficoll-Paque density gradient centrifugation was used to isolate peripheral blood mononuclear cells. Before DNA extraction, CD4+ and CD8+ T cells were sorted by FACS or by magnetic beads. As encoded in the germline V gene, CDR1 is SGDLS while CDR2 is YYNGEE. The CDR3 spans 14 residues, from the cysteine through the phenylalanine. Only the CDR3 DNA stays, 42 bases, in frame from base 1. Profiling of TCR beta VDJ combinations and CDR3 sequences used genomic DNA as the template. An Illumina HiSeq 2000 was used for TCR repertoire sequencing. On the authors' methods: TRBV/TRBJ rearrangement plots, CDR3 size and DJ length profiles, and Simpson's diversity index were used to assess repertoires. Whichever DNA sequence was most abundant in the deep sequencing data was defined as the immunodominant clone. CDR3 amino acid sequences were screened for sharing across subjects and compared with published repertoires and the VDJdb database. In-frame beta chains were kept once TCRdb had trimmed the public reads at Q25 with fastp and called clones with MiXCR. Each entry is one CDR3 protein sequence, shown with its most common DNA and genes. TCRdb's processing, not the authors', yielded these V and J calls. In all, the sample holds hundreds of thousands of distinct CDR3 sequences, and roughly 68% of those were seen once. Together, the top ten hold more than 3.5% of the sample.

Comments on this clonotype: Its antigen is unknown. The junction departs from the called germline gene at one end, perhaps through a read error.

The receptor was isolated from a human donor in good health, serving as a control. The sequencing sample was made of sorted CD4+, CD8+, or CD8+CD57+ T cells (not recorded which) from PBMCs. This sequence uses TRBV9 and TRBJ1-2, with no confidently assigned D gene. The CDR3 region has the sequence CASSEHNAIEQFSF. The nucleotide sequence is TGTGCCAGCAGCGAACACAACGCCATTGAGCAGTTCTCCTTC.